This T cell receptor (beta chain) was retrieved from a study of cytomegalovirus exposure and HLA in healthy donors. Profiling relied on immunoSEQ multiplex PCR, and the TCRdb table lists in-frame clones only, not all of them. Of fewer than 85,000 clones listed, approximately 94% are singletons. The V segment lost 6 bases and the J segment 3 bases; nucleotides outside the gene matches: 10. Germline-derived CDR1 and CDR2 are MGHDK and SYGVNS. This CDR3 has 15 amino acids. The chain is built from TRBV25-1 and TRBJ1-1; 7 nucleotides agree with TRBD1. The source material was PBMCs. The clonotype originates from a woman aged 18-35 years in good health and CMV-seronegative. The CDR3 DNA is TGTGCCAGCAGCCAAGTCCGGGACAGCCACACTGAAGCTTTCTTT. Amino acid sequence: CASSQVRDSHTEAFF. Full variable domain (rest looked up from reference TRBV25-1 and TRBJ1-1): EADIYQTPRYLVIGTGKKITLECSQTMGHDKMYWYQQDPGMELHLIHYSYGVNSTEKGDLSSESTVSRIRTEHFPLTLESARPSHTSQYLCASSQVRDSHTEAFFGQGTRLTVV.